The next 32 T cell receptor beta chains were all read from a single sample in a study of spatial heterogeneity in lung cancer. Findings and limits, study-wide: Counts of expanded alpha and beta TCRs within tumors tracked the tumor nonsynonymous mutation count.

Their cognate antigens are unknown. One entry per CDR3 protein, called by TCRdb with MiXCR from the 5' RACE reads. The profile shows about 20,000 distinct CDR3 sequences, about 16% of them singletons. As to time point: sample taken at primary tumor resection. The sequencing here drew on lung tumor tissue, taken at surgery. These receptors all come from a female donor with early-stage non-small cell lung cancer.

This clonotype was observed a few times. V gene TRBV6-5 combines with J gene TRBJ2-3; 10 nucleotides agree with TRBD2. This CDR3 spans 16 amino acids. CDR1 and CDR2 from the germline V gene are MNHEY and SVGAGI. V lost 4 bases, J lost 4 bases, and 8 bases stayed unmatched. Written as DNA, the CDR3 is TGTGCCAGCAGTTCCCCCCTAGCGGGAGAGGCAGATACGCAGTATTTT. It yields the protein CASSSPLAGEADTQYF.

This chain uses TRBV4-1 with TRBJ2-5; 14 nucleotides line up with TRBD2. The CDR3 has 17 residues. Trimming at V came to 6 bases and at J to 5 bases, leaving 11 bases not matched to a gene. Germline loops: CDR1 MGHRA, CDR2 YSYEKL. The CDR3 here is CASRHQTSGRAWETQYF. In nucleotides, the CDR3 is TGCGCCAGCAGACATCAGACTAGCGGGAGGGCCTGGGAGACCCAGTACTTC.

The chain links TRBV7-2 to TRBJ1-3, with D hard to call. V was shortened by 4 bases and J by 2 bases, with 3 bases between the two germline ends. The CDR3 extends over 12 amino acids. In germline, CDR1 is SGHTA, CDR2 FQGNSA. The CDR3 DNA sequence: TGTGCCAGCAGCTGGGCTGGAAACACCATATATTTT. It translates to CASSWAGNTIYF.

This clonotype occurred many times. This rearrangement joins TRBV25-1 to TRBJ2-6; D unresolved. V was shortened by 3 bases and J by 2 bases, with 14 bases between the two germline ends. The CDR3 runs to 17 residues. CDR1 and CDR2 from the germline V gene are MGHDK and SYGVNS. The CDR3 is CASSDENLAAGANVLTF. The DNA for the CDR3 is TGTGCCAGCAGTGATGAAAATTTGGCGGCTGGGGCCAACGTCCTGACTTTC.

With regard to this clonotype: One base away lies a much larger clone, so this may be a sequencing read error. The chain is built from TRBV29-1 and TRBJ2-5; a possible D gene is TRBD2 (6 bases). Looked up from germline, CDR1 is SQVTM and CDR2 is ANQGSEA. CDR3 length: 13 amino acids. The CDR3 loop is CSVEADYLRTHYF. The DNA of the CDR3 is TGCAGCGTTGAAGCGGACTACCTCAGGACCCATTACTTC.

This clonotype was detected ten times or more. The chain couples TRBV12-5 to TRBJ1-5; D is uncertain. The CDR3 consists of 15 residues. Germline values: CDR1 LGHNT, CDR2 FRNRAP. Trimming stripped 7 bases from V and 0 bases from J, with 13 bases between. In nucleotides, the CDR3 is TGTGCTAGTGCCAAGGACGGTAATAGCAATCAGCCCCAGCATTTT. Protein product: CASAKDGNSNQPQHF. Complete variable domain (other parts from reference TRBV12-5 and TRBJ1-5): DARVTQTPRHKVTEMGQEVTMRCQPILGHNTVFWYRQTMMQGLELLAYFRNRAPLDDSGMPKDRFSAEMPDATLATLKIQPSEPRDSAVYFCASAKDGNSNQPQHFGDGTRLSIL.

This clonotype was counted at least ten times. The CDR3 protein is CSAPRSGDYEQYF. The CDR3 DNA is TGCAGTGCTCCACGAAGCGGGGACTACGAGCAGTACTTC. The V call is TRBV20-1, the J call TRBJ2-7, with 7 bases fitting TRBD2. Losses at the gene ends were 5 bases for V and 3 bases for J; bases not matched to a gene: 7. Germline assignment: CDR1 DFQATT and CDR2 SNEGSKA (reference sequence). This CDR3 comprises 13 residues.

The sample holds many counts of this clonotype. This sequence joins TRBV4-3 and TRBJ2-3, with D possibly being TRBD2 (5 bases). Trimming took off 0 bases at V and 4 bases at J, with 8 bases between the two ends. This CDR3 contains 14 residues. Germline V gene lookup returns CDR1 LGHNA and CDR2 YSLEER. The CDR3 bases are TGCGCCAGCAGCCAAGATCGAGGGCCAGATACGCAGTATTTT. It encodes CASSQDRGPDTQYF.

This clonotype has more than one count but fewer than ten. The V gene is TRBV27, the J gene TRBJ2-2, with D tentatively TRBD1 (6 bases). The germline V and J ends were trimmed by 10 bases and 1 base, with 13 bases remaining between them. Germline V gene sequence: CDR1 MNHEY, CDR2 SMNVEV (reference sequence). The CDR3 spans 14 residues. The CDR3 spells CATQTGMNTGELFF. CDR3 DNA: TGTGCCACCCAGACAGGAATGAACACCGGGGAGCTGTTTTTT.

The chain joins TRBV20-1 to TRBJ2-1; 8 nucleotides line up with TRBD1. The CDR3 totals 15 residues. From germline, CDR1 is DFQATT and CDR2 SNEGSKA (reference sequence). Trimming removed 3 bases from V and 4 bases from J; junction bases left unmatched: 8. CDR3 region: CSARLAQGVYNEQFF. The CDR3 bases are TGCAGTGCTAGGCTAGCACAGGGGGTTTACAATGAGCAGTTCTTC.

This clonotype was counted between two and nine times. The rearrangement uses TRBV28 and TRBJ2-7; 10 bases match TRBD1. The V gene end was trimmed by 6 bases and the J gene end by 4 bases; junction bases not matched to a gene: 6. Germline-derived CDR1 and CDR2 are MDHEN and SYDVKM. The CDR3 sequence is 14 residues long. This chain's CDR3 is CASRTGGNAYEQYF. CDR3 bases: TGTGCCAGCAGGACAGGGGGCAACGCGTACGAGCAGTACTTC. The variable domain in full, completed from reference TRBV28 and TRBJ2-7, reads DVKVTQSSRYLVKRTGEKVFLECVQDMDHENMFWYRQDPGLGLRLIYFSYDVKMKEKGDIPEGYSVSREKKERFSLILESASTNQTSMYLCASRTGGNAYEQYFGPGTRLTVT.

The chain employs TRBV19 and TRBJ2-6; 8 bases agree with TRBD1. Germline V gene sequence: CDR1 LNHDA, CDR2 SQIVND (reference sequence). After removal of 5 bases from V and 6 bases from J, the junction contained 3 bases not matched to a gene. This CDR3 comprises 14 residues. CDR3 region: CASSGQGSANVLTF. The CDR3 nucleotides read TGTGCCAGTAGTGGACAGGGATCGGCCAACGTCCTGACTTTC.

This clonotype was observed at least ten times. This chain's CDR3 is CSVAPGPVPYEQYF. The CDR3 DNA reads TGCAGCGTCGCTCCGGGACCAGTCCCCTACGAGCAGTACTTC. The rearrangement joins TRBV29-1 to TRBJ2-7; D could derive from TRBD1 or TRBD2 (5 bases each). The CDR3 sequence is 14 residues long. The germline gives CDR1 SQVTM, CDR2 ANQGSEA. The V end lost 6 bases, the J end lost 2 bases, and 17 bases lay between the germline ends.

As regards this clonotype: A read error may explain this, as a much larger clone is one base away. This CDR3 reads CSSSPWGSTDTQYF. Here the CDR3 DNA reads TGCAGTTCTAGCCCCTGGGGGAGCACAGATACGCAGTATTTT. The V and J genes are TRBV20-1 and TRBJ2-3; D tentatively fits TRBD1 or TRBD2 (5 bases each). Per germline, CDR1 DFQATT and CDR2 SNEGSKA (reference sequence). This CDR3 has 14 residues.

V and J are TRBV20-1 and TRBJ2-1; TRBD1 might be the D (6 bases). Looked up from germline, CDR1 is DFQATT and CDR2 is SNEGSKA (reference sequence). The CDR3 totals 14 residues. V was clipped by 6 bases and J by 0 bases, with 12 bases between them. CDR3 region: CSAIDRYSYNEQFF. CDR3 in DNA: TGCAGTGCAATTGACAGGTACTCCTACAATGAGCAGTTCTTC.

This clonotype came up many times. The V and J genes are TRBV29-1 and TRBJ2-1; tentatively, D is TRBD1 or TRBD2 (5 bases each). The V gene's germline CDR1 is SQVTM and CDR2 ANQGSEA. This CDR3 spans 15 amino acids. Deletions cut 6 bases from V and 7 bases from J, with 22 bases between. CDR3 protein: CSVARGTGRGNEQFF. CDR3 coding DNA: TGCAGCGTGGCCCGAGGGACGGGACGAGGTAATGAGCAGTTCTTC.

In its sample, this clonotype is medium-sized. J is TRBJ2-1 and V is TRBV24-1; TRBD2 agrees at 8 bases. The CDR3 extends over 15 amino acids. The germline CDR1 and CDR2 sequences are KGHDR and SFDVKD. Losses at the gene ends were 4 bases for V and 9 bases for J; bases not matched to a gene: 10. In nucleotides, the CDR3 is TGTGCCACCAGTGAAAGCGGGGGTAGGGGCGGTGAGCAGTTCTTC. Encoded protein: CATSESGGRGGEQFF.

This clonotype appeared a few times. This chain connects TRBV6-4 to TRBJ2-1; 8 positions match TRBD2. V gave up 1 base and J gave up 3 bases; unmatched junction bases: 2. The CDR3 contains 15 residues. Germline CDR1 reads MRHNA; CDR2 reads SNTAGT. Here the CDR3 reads CASSDLAGSYNEQFF. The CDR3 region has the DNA TGTGCCAGCAGTGACTTAGCGGGAAGCTACAATGAGCAGTTCTTC.

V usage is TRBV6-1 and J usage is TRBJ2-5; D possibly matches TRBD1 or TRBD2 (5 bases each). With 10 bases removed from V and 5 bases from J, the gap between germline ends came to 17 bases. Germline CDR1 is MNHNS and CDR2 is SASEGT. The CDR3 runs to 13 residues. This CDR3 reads CANEGIKGETQYF. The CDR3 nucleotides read TGTGCCAACGAGGGGATTAAGGGGGAGACCCAGTACTTC.

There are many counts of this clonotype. The DNA of the CDR3 is TGTGCCACCAGCAGAGATAGGACTAGCGGGAGGCCAACCTACAATGAGCAGTTCTTC. It is translated as CATSRDRTSGRPTYNEQFF. This sequence joins TRBV15 and TRBJ2-1, with 14 bases aligning to TRBD2. Looked up from germline, CDR1 is LNHNV and CDR2 is YYDKDF (reference sequence). CDR3 length: 19 residues. V shed 0 bases, J shed 2 bases, and the junction held 6 bases outside the gene matches.

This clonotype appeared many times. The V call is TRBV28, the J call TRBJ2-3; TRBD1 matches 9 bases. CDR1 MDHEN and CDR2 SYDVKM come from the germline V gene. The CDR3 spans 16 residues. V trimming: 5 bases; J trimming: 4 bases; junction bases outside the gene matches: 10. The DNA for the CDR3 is TGTGCCAGCAGTCCATTGACAGGGGGTAAGGCAGATACGCAGTATTTT. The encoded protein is CASSPLTGGKADTQYF.

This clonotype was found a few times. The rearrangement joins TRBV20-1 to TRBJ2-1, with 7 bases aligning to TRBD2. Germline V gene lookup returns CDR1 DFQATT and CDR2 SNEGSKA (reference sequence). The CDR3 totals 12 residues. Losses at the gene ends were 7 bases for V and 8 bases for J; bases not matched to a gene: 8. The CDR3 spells CSVGGRVHEQFF. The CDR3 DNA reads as TGCAGTGTGGGCGGGAGAGTCCATGAGCAGTTCTTC.

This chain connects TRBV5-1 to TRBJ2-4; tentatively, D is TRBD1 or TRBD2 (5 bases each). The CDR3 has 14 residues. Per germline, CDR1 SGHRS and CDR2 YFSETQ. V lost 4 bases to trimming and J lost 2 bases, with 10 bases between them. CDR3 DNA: TGCGCCAGCAGCGGGACGGGAACCAAAAACATTCAGTACTTC. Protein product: CASSGTGTKNIQYF.

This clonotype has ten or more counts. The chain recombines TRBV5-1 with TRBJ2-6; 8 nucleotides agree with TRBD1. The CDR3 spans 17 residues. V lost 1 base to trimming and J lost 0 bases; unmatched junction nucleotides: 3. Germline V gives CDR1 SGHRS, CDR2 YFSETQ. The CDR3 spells CASSLRQGSSGANVLTF. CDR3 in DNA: TGCGCCAGCAGCTTGCGACAGGGGAGCTCTGGGGCCAACGTCCTGACTTTC.

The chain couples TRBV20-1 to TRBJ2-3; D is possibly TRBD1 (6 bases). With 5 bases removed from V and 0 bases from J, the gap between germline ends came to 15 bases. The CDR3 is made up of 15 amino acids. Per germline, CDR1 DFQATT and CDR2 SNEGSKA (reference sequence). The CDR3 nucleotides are TGCAGTGCTGATACCGGGACACCGAGCACAGATACGCAGTATTTT. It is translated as CSADTGTPSTDTQYF.

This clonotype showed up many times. As DNA, the CDR3 is TGCAGTGCTAGCACAGGGGGCGCCGGGGCCAACGTCCTGACTTTC. Translated: CSASTGGAGANVLTF. This chain uses TRBV20-1 with TRBJ2-6; 9 nucleotides match TRBD1. The germline CDR1 and CDR2 sequences are DFQATT and SNEGSKA (reference sequence). CDR3 size: 15 residues. V lost 3 bases and J lost 4; bases outside the gene matches: 4.

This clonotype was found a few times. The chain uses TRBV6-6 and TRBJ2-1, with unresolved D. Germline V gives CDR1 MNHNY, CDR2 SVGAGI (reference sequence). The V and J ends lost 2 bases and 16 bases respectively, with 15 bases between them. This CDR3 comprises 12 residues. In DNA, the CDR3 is TGTGCCAGCAGTTACAACCTGAGGCCAGAATTCTTC. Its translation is CASSYNLRPEFF.

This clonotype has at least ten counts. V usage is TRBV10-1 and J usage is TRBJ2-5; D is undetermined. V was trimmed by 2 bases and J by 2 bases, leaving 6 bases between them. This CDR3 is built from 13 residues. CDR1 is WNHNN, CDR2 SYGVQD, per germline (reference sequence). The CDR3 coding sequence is TGCGCCAGCAGTGAGAACCGACAAGAGACCCAGTACTTC. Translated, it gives CASSENRQETQYF.

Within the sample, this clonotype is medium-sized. The CDR3 sequence: CASSEQGFDTGELFF. CDR3 coding DNA: TGTGCCAGCAGTGAACAGGGGTTCGACACCGGGGAGCTGTTTTTT. V is TRBV2 and J is TRBJ2-2, with D perhaps matching TRBD1 (6 bases). The V gene lost 2 bases and the J gene lost 3 bases, with 10 bases spanning the gap. Germline-derived CDR1 and CDR2 are SNHLY and FYNNEI. The CDR3 runs to 15 residues.

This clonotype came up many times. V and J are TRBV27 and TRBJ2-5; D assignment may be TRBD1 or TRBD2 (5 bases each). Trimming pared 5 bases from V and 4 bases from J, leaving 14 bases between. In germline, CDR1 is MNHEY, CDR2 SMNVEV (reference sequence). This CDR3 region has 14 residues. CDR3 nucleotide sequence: TGTGCCAGCAGTACCTACGGGACGGTAGAGACCCAGTACTTC. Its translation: CASSTYGTVETQYF.

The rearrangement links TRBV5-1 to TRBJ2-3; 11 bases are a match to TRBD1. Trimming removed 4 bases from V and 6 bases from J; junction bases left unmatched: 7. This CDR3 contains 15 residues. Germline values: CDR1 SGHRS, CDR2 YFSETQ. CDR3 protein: CASSPGQGAGDTQYF. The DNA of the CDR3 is TGCGCCAGCAGCCCAGGACAGGGGGCCGGCGATACGCAGTATTTT.

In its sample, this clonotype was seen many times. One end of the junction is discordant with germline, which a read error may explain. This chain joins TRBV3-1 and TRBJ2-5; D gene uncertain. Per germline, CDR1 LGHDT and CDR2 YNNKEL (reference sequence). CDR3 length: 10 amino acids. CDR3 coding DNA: TGTGCCAGCAGTCAAGGGACCCAGTACTTC. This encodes CASSQGTQYF.